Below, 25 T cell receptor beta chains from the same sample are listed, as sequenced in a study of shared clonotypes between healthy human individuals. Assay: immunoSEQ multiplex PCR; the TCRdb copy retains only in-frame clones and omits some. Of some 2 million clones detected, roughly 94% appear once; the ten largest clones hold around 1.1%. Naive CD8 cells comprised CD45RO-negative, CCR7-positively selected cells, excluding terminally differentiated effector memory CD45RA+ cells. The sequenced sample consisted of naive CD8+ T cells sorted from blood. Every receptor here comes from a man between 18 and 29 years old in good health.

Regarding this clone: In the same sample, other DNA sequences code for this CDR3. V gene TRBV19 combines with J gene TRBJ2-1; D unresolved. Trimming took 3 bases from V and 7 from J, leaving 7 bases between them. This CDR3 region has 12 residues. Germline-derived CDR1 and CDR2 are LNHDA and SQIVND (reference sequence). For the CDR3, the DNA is TGTGCCAGTAGTATCAAAGGGAATGAGCAGTTCTTC. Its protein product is CASSIKGNEQFF.

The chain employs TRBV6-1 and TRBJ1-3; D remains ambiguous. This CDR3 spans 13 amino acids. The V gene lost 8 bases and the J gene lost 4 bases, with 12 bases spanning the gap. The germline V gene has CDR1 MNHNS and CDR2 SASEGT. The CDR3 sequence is CASGGPEGNTIYF. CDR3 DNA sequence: TGTGCCAGCGGTGGCCCCGAGGGAAACACCATATATTTT.

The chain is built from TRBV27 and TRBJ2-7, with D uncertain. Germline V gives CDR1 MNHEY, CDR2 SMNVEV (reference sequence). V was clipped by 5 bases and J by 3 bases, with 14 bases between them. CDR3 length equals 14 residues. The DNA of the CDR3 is TGTGCCAGCAGTCAGACTCATGGGTTCTACGAGCAGTACTTC. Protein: CASSQTHGFYEQYF.

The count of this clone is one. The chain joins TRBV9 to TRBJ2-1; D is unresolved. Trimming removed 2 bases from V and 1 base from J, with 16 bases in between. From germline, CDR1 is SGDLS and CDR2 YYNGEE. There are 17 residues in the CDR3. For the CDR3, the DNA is TGTGCCAGCAGCGTTTCAGGTAGGGATATATCCTACAATGAGCAGTTCTTC. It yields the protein CASSVSGRDISYNEQFF.

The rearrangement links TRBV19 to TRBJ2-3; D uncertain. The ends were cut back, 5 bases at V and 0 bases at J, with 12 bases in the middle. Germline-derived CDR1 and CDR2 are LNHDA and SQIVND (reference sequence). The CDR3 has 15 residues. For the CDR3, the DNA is TGTGCCAGTAGTGTCCTAACATCTAGCACAGATACGCAGTATTTT. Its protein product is CASSVLTSSTDTQYF.

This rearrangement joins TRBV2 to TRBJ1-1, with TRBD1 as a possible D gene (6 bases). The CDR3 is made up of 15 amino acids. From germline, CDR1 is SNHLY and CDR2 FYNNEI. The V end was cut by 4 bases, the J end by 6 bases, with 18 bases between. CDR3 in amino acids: CASSGLTGKVAEAFF. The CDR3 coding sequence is TGTGCCAGCAGTGGGCTCACAGGGAAGGTGGCTGAAGCTTTCTTT.

CDR3 residues: CASSQNWGGHPQYF. CDR3 DNA sequence: TGCGCCAGCAGCCAAAATTGGGGGGGTCATCCCCAGTACTTC. V gene TRBV4-3 combines with J gene TRBJ2-5; 7 positions agree with TRBD2. The CDR3 is 14 residues long. The trim removed 2 bases at V and 9 bases at J, leaving 9 bases unmatched. Germline CDR1 LGHNA, CDR2 YSLEER.

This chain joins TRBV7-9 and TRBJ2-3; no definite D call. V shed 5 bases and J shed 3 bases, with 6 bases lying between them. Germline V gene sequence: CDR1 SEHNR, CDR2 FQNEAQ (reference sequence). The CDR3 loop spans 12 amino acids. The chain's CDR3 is CASSPQTDTQYF. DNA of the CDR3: TGTGCCAGCAGCCCTCAGACAGATACGCAGTATTTT. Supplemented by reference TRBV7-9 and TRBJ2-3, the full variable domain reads DTGVSQNPRHKITKRGQNVTFRCDPISEHNRLYWYRQTLGQGPEFLTYFQNEAQLEKSRLLSDRFSAERPKGSFSTLEIQRTEQGDSAMYLCASSPQTDTQYFGPGTRLTVL.

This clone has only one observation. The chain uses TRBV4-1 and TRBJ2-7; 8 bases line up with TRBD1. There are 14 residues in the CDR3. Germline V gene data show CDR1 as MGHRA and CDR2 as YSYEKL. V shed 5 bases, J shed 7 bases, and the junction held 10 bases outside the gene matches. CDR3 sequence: CASSESQGAGEQYF. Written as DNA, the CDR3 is TGCGCCAGCAGCGAGAGCCAGGGGGCGGGAGAGCAGTACTTC.

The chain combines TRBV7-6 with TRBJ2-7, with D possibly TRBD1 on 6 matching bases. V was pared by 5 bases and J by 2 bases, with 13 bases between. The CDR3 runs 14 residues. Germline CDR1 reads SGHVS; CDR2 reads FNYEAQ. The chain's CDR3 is CASSPRTDPYEQYF. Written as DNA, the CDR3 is TGTGCCAGCAGCCCCCGGACAGATCCCTACGAGCAGTACTTC.

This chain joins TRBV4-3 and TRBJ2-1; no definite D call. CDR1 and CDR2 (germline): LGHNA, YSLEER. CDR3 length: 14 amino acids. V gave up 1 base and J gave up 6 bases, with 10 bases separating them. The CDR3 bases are TGCGCCAGCAGCCAAGTTTCGACTTCCAATGAGCAGTTCTTC. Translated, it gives CASSQVSTSNEQFF.

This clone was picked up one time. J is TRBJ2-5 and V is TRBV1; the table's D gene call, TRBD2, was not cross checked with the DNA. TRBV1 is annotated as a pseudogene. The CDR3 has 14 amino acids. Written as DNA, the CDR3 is TGCACCAGCAGCCAAGATCTTAATTGCCGGTCCCAGTACTTC. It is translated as CTSSQDLNCRSQYF.

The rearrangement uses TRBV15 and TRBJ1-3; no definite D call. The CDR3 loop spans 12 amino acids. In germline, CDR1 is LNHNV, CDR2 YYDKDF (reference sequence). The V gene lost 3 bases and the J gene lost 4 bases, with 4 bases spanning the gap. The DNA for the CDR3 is TGTGCCACCAGCAGGGAGGGAAACACCATATATTTT. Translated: CATSREGNTIYF.

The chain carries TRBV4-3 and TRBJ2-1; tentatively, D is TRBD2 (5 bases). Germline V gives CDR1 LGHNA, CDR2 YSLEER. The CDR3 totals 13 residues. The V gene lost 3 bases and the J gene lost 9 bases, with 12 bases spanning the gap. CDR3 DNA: TGCGCCAGCAGCCAGACTCTAGCTCGTGAGCAGTTCTTC. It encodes CASSQTLAREQFF.

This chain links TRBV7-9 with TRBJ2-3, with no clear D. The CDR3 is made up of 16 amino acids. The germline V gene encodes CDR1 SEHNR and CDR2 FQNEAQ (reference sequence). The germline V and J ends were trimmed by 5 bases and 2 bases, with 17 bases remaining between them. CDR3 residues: CASSPPAHLITDTQYF. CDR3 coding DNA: TGTGCCAGCAGCCCCCCCGCCCACCTAATCACAGATACGCAGTATTTT.

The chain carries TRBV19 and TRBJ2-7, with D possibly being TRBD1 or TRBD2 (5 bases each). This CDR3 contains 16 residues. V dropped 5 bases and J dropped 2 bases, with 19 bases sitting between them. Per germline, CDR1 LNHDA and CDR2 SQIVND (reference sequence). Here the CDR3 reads CASSSLFRDLPYEQYF. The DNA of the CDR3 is TGTGCCAGTAGTTCACTCTTCCGGGACCTTCCCTACGAGCAGTACTTC.

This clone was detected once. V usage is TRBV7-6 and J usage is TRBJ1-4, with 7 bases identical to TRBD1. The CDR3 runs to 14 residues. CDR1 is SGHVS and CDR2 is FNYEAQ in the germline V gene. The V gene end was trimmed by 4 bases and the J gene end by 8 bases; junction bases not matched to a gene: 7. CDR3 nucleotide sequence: TGTGCCAGCAGCTCGACAGGGCTCGGGGAAAAACTGTTTTTT. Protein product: CASSSTGLGEKLFF.

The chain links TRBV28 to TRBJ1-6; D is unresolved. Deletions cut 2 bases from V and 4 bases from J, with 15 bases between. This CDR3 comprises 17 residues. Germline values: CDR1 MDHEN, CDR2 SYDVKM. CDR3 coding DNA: TGTGCCAGCAGTTTAGGTTACACGGGCGGATATAATTCACCCCTCCACTTT. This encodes CASSLGYTGGYNSPLHF.

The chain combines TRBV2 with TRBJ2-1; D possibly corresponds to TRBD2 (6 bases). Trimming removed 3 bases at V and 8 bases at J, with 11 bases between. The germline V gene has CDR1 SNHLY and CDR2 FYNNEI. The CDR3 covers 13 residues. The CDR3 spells CASSDSSGHEQFF. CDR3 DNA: TGTGCCAGCAGTGATTCCAGCGGGCATGAGCAGTTCTTC. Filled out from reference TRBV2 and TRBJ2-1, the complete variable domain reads EPEVTQTPSHQVTQMGQEVILRCVPISNHLYFYWYRQILGQKVEFLVSFYNNEISEKSEIFDDQFSVERPDGSNFTLKIRSTKLEDSAMYFCASSDSSGHEQFFGPGTRLTVL.

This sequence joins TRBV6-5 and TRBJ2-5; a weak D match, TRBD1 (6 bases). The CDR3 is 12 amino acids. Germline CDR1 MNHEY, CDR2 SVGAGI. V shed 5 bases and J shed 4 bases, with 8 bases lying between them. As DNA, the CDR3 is TGTGCCAGCAGTACACAGGGAGAGACCCAGTACTTC. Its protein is CASSTQGETQYF.

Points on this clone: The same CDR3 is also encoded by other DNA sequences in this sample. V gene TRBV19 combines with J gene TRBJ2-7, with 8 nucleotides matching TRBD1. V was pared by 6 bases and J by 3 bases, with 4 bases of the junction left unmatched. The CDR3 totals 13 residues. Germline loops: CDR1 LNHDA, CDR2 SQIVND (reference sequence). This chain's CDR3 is CASSIDRGYEQYF. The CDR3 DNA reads TGTGCCAGTAGCATCGACAGGGGCTACGAGCAGTACTTC.

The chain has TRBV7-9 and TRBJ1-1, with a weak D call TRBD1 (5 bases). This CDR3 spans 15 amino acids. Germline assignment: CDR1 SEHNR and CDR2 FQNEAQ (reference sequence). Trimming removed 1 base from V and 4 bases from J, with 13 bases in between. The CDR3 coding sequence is TGTGCCAGCAGCTTAGTAGGGGTTGGACTCACTGAAGCTTTCTTT. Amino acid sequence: CASSLVGVGLTEAFF.

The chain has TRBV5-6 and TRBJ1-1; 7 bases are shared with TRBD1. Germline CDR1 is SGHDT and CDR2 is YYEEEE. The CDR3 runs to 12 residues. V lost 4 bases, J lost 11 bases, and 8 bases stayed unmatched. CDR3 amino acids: CASSGDRVRAFF. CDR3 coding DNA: TGTGCCAGCAGCGGCGACAGGGTACGGGCTTTCTTT.

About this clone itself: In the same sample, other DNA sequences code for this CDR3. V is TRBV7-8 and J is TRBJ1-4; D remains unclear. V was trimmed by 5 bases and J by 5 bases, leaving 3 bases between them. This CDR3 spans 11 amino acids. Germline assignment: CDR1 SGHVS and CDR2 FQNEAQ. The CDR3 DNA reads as TGTGCCAGCAGCCTAAATGAAAAACTGTTTTTT. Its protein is CASSLNEKLFF.

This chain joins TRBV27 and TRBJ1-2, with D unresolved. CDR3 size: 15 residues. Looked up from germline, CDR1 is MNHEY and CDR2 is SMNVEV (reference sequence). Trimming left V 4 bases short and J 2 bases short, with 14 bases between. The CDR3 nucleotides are TGTGCCAGCAGTTCCCGTGAAGGTTGGAACTATGGCTACACCTTC. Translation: CASSSREGWNYGYTF.